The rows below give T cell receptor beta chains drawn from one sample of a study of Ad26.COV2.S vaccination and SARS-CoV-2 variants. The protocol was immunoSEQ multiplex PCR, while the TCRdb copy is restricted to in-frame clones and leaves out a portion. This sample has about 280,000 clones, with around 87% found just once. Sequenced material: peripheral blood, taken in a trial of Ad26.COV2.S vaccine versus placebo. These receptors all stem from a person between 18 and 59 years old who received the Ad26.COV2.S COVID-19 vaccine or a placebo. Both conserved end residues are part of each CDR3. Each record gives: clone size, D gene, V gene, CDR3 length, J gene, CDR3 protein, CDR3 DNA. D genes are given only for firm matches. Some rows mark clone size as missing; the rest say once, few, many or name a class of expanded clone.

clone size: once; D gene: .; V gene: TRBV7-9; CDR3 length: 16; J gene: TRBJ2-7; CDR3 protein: CASSSIDRTGSYEQYF; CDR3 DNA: TGTGCCAGCAGCTCCATCGATAGGACGGGCTCCTACGAGCAGTACTTC
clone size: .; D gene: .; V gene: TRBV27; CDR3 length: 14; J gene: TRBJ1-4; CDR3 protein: CASRRWGPNEKLFF; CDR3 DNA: TGTGCCAGCAGGCGATGGGGACCTAATGAAAAACTGTTTTTT
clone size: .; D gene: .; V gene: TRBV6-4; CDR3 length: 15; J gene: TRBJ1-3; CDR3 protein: CASSEQGYPGNTIYF; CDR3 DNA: TGTGCCAGCAGTGAGCAGGGATACCCTGGAAACACCATATATTTT
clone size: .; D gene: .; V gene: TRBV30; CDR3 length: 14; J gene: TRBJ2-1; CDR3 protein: CAFMAVRSYNEQFF; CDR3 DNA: TGTGCCTTCATGGCTGTGAGGTCCTACAATGAGCAGTTCTTC
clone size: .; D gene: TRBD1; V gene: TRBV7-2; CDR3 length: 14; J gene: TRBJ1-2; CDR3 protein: CASSPRQGALGYTF; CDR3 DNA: TGTGCCAGCAGCCCACGACAGGGGGCGCTTGGCTACACCTTC
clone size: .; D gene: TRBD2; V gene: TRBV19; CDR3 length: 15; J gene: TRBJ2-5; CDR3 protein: CASSATAGGRETQYF; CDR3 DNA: TGTGCCAGTAGCGCCACAGCGGGGGGTAGGGAGACCCAGTACTTC
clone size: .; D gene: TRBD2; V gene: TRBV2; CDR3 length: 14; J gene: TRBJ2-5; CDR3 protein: CASTLTGGRETQYF; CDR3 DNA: TGTGCCAGCACTCTAACGGGGGGGAGGGAGACCCAGTACTTC
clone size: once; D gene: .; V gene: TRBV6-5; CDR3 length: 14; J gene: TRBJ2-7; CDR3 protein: CASSYKGQGYEQYF; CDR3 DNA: TGTGCCAGCAGTTACAAGGGGCAGGGCTACGAGCAGTACTTC
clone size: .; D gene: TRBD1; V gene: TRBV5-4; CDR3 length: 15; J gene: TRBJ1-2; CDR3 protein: CASSTGQGTNYGYTF; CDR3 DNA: TGTGCCAGCAGCACGGGACAGGGGACTAACTATGGCTACACCTTC
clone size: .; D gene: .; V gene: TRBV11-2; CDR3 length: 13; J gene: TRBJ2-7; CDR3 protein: CASSPRPLVEQYF; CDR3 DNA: TGTGCCAGCAGCCCTCGGCCGTTGGTCGAGCAGTACTTC
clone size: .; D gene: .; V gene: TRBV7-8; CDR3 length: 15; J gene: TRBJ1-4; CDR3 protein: CASSRGTAYNEKLFF; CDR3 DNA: TGTGCCAGCAGCCGAGGGACGGCCTATAATGAAAAACTGTTTTTT
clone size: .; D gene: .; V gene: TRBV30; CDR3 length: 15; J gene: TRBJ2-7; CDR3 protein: CAWDLVGRSSYEQYF; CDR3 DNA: TGTGCCTGGGACCTCGTAGGGAGAAGCTCCTACGAGCAGTACTTC
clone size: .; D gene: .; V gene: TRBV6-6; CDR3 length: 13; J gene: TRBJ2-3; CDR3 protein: CASSYPGTDTQYF; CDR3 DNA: TGTGCCAGCAGTTACCCAGGGACAGATACGCAGTATTTT
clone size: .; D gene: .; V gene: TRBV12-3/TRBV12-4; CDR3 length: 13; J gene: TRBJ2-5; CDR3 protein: CASSFTGGETQYF; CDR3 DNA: TGTGCCAGCAGTTTCACAGGCGGAGAGACCCAGTACTTC
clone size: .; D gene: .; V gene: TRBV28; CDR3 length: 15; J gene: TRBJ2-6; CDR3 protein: CASSFWGAGANVLTF; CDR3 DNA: TGTGCCAGCAGTTTCTGGGGGGCTGGGGCCAACGTCCTGACTTTC
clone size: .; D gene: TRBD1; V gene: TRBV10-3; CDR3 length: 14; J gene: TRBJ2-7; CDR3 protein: CAVGGGQGAYEQYF; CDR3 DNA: TGTGCCGTCGGAGGGGGACAGGGGGCATACGAGCAGTACTTC
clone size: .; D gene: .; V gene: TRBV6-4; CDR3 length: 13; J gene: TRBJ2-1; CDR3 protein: CASSDEEHNEQFF; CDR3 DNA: TGTGCCAGCAGTGACGAGGAACACAATGAGCAGTTCTTC
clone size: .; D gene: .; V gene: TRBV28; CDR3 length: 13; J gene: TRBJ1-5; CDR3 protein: CASSSTQNQPQHF; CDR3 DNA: TGTGCCAGCAGTTCCACCCAGAATCAGCCCCAGCATTTT
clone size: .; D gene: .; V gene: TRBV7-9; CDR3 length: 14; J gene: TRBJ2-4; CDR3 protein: CASSLAGGENIQYF; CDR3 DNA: TGTGCCAGCAGCTTAGCAGGGGGGGAAAACATTCAGTACTTC
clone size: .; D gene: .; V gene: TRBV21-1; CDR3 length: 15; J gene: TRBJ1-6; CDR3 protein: CASSTVDSANSPLHF; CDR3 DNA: TGTGCCAGCAGCACCGTGGACAGCGCGAATTCACCCCTCCACTTT
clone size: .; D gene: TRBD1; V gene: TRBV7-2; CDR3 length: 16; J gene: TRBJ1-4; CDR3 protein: CASRPSPGQVAGKLFF; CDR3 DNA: TGTGCCAGCAGACCCTCTCCGGGACAGGTTGCGGGTAAACTGTTTTTT
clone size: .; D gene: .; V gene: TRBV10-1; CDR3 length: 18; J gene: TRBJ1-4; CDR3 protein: CASSERSQGRSTNEKLFF; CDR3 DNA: TGCGCCAGCAGTGAGAGGTCCCAGGGGCGGTCAACTAATGAAAAACTGTTTTTT
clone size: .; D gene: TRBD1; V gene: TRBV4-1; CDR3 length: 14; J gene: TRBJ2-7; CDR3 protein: CASSRTGLDYEQYF; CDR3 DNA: TGCGCCAGCAGCCGGACAGGGTTGGACTACGAGCAGTACTTC
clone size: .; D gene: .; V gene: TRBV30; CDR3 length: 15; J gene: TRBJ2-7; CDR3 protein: CAWSQGGAGIDEQYF; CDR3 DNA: TGTGCCTGGAGCCAAGGAGGGGCGGGAATCGACGAGCAGTACTTC
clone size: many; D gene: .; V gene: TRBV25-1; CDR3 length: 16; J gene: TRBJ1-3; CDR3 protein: CASSDSGRSSGNTIYF; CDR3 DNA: TGTGCCAGCAGTGATTCGGGACGAAGCTCTGGAAACACCATATATTTT
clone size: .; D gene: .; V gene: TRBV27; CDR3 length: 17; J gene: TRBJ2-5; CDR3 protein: CASSLSGAQGDQETQYF; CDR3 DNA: TGTGCCAGCAGTTTATCGGGGGCTCAGGGAGACCAAGAGACCCAGTACTTC